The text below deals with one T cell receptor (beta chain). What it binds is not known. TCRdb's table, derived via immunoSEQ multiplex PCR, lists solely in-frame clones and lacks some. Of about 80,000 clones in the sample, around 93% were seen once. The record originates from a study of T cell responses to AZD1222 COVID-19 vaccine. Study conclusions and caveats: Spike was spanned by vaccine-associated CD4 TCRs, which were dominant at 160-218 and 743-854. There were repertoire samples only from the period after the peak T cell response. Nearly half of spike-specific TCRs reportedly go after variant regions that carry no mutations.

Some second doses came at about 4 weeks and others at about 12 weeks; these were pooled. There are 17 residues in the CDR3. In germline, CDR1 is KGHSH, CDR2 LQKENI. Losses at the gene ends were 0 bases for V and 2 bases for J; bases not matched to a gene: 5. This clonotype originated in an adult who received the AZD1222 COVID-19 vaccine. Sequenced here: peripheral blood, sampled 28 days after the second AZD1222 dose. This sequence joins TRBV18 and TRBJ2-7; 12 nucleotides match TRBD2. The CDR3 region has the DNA TGTGCCAGCTCACCACCGACTAGCGGGAGTCTCACCTACGAGCAGTACTTC. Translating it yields CASSPPTSGSLTYEQYF.